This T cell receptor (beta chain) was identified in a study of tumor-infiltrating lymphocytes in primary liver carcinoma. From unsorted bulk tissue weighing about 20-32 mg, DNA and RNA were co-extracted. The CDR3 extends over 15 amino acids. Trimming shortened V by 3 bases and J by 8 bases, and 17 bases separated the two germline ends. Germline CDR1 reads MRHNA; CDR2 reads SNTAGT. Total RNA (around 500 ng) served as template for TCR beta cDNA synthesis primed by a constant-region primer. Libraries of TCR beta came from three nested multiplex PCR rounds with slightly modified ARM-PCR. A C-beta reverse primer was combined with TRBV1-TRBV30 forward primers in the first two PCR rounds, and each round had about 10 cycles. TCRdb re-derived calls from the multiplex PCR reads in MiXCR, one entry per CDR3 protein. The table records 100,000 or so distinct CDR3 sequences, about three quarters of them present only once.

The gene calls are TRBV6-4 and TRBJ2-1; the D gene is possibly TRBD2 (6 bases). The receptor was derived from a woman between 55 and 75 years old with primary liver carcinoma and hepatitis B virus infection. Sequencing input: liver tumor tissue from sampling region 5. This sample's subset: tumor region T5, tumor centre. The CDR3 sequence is CASSDGTGGADEQFF. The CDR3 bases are TGTGCCAGCAGTGATGGGACTGGTGGGGCGGATGAGCAGTTCTTC.